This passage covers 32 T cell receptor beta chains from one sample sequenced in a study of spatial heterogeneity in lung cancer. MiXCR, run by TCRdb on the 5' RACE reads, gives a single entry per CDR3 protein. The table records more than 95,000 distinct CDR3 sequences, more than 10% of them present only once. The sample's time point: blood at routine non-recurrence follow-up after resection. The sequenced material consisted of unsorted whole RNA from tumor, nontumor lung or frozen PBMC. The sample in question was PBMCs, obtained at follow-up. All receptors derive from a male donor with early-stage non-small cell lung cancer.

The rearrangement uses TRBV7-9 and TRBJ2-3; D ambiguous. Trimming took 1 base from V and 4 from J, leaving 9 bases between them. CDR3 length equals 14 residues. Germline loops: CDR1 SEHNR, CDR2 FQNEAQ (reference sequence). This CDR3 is CASSLDLGPDTQYF. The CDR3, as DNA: TGTGCCAGCAGCTTAGATCTAGGGCCAGATACGCAGTATTTT.

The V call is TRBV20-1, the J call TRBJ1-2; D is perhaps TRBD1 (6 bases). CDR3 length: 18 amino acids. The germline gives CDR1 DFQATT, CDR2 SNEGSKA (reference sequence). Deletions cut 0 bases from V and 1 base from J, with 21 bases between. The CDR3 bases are TGCAGTGCTAGAGATACCCAAAGATGGGGGGCTATTAACTATGGCTACACCTTC. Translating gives CSARDTQRWGAINYGYTF.

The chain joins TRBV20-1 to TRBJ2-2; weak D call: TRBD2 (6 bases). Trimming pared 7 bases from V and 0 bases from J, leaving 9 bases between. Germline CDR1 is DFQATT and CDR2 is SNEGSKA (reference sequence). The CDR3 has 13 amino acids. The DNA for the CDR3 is TGCAGTGTGATAGCGGCGAACACCGGGGAGCTGTTTTTT. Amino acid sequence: CSVIAANTGELFF.

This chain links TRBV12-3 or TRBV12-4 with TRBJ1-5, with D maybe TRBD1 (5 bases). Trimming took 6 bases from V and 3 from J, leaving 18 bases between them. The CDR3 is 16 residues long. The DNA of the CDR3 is TGTGCCAGCAGCCGGGTGGCAGGGCTGATCAATCAGCCCCAGCATTTT. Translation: CASSRVAGLINQPQHF.

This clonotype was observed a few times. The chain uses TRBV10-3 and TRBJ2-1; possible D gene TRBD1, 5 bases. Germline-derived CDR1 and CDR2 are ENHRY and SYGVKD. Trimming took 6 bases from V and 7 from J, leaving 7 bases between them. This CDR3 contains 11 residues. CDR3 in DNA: TGTGCCATCAGGGGGCGAAATGAGCAGTTCTTC. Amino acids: CAIRGRNEQFF.

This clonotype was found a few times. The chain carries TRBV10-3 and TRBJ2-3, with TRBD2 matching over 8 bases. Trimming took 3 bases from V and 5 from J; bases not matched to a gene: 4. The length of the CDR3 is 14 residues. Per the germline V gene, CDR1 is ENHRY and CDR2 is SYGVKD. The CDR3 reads CAISDGGAGDTQYF. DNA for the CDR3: TGTGCCATCAGTGACGGGGGGGCAGGAGATACGCAGTATTTT.

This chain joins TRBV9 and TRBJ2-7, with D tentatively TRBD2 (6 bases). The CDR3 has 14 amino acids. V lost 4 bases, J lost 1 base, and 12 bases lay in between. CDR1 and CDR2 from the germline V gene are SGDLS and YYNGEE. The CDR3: CASSPRDSSYEQYF. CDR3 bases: TGTGCCAGCAGCCCCCGGGACTCATCCTACGAGCAGTACTTC.

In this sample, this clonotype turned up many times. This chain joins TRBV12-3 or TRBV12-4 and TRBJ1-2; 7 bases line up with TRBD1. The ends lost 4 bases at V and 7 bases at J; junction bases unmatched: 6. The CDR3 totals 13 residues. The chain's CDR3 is CASSSTGRVGYTF. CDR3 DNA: TGTGCCAGCAGTTCGACAGGGCGTGTTGGCTACACCTTC.

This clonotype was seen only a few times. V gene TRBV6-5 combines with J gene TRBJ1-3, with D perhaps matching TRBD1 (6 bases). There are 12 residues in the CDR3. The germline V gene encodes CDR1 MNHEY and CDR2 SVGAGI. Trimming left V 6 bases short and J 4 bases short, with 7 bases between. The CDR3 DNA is TGTGCCAGCAGGGACAGAGGAAACACCATATATTTT. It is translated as CASRDRGNTIYF.

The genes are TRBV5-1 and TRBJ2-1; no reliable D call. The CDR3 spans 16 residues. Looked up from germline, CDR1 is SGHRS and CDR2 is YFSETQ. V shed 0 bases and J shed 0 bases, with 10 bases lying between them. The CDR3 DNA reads TGCGCCAGCAGCTTGGCGCACCAAAGCTCCTACAATGAGCAGTTCTTC. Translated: CASSLAHQSSYNEQFF.

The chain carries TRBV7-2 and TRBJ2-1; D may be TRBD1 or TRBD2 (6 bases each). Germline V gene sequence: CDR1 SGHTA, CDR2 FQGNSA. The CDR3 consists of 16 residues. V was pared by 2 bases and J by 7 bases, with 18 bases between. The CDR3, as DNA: TGTGCCAGCAGCTTACGTCCAGGGGCGAGCGGGAATGAGCAGTTCTTC. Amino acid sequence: CASSLRPGASGNEQFF.

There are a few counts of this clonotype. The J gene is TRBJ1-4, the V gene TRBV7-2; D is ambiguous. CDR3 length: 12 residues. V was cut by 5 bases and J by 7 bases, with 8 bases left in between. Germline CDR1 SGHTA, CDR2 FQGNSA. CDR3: CASSVHREKLFF. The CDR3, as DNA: TGTGCCAGCAGCGTCCATCGTGAAAAACTGTTTTTT.

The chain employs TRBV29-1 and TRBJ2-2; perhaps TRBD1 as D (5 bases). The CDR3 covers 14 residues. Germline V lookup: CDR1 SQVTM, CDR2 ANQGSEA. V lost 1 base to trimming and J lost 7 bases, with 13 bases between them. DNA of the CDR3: TGCAGCGTTGAAGGCAGGGATGGGGTCGGGGAGCTGTTTTTT. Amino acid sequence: CSVEGRDGVGELFF.

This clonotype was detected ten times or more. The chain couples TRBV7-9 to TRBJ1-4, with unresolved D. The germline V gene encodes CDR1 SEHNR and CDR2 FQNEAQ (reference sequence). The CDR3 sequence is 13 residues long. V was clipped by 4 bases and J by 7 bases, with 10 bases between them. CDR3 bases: TGTGCCAGCAGCTCCAGGTTAAGTGAAAAACTGTTTTTT. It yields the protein CASSSRLSEKLFF.

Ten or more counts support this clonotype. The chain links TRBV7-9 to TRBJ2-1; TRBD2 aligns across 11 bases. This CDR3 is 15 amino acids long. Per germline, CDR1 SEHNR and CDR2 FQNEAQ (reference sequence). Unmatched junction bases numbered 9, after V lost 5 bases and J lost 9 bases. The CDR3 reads CASSPYTSGGTEQFF. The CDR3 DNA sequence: TGTGCCAGCAGCCCTTATACTAGCGGGGGAACTGAGCAGTTCTTC.

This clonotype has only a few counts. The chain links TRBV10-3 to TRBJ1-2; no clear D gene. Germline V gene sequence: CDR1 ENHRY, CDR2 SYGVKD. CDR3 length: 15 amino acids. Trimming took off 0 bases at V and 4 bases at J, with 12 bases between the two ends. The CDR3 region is CAISESPGYSYGYTF. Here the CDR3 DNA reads TGTGCCATCAGTGAGTCTCCCGGTTACAGCTATGGCTACACCTTC.

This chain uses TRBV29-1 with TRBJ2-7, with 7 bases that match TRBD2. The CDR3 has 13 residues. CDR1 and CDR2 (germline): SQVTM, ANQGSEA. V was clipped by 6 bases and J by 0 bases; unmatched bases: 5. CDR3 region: CSVGGTVSYEQYF. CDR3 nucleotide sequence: TGCAGCGTGGGGGGGACGGTCTCCTACGAGCAGTACTTC.

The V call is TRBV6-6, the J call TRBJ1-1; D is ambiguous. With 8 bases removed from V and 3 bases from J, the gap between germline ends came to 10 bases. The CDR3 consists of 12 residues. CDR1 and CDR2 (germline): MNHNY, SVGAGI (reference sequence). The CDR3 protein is CASLTRDTEAFF. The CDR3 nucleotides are TGTGCCAGCTTGACCCGGGACACTGAAGCTTTCTTT.

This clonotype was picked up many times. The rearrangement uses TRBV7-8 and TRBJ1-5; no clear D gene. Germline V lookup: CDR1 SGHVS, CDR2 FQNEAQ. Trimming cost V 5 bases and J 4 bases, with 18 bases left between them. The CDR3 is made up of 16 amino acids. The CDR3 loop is CASSRHRLEPNQPQHF. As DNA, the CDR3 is TGTGCCAGCAGCAGACATCGGCTGGAGCCAAATCAGCCCCAGCATTTT.

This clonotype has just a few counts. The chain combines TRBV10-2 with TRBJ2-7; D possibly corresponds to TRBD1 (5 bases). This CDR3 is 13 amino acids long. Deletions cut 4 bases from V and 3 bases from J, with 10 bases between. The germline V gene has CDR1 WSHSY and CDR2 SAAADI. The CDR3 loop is CASSGTPLYEQYF. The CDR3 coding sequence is TGCGCCAGCAGTGGGACACCCCTCTACGAGCAGTACTTC.

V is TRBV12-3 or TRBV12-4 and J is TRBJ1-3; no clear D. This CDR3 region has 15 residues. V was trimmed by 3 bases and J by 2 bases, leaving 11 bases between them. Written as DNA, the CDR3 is TGTGCCAGCAGTTTGGGCAGCCACGCTGGAAACACCATATATTTT. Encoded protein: CASSLGSHAGNTIYF.

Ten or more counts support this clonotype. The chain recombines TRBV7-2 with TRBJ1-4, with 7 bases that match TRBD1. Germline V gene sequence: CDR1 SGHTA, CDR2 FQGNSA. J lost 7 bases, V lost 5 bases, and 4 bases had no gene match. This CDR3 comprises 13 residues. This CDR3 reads CASSQQGREKLFF. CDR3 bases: TGTGCCAGCAGCCAACAGGGGCGTGAAAAACTGTTTTTT.

CDR3 loop: CSAVGPSYEQYF. The CDR3 coding sequence is TGCAGCGCCGTGGGACCATCCTACGAGCAGTACTTC. The rearrangement joins TRBV29-1 to TRBJ2-7; D may correspond to TRBD1 or TRBD2 (5 bases each). V dropped 7 bases and J dropped 1 base, with 11 bases sitting between them. Germline V gives CDR1 SQVTM, CDR2 ANQGSEA. The CDR3 totals 12 residues.

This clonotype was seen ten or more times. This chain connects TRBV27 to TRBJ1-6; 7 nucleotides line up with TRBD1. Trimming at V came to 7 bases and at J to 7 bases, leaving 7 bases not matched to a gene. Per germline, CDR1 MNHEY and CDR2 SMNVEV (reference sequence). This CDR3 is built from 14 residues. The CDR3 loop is CASKGASGNSPLHF. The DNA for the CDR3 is TGTGCCAGCAAGGGGGCCAGCGGGAATTCACCCCTCCACTTT.

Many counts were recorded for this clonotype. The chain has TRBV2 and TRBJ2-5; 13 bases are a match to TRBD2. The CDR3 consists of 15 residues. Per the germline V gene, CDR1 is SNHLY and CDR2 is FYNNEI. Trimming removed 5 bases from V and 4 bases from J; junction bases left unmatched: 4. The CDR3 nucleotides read TGTGCCAGCAGTTGGACTAGCGGGGGAGGAGAGACCCAGTACTTC. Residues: CASSWTSGGGETQYF.

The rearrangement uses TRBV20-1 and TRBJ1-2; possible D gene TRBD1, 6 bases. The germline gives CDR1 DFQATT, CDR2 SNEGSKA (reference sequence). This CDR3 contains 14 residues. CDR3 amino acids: CRAGQGMTNYGYTF. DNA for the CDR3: TGCAGGGCGGGGCAGGGGATGACTAACTATGGCTACACCTTC.

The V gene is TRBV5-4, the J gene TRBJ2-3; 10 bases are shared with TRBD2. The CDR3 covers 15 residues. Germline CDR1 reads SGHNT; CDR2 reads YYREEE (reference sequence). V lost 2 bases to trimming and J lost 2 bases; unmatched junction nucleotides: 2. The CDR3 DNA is TGTGCCAGCAGCTTCGGACTAGCGGACACAGATACGCAGTATTTT. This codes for CASSFGLADTDTQYF.

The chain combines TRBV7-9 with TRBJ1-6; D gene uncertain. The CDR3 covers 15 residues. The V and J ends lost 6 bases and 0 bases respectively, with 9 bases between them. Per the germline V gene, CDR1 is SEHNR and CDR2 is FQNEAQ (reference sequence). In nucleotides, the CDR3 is TGTGCCAGCAGTCGAATGGTCTCCTATAATTCACCCCTCCACTTT. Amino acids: CASSRMVSYNSPLHF.

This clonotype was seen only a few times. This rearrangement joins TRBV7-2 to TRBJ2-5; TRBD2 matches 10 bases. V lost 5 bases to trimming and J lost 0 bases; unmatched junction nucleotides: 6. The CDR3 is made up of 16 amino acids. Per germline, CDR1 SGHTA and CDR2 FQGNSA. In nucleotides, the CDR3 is TGTGCCAGCAGCGAAACTAGCGGGGTGTACCAAGAGACCCAGTACTTC. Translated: CASSETSGVYQETQYF.

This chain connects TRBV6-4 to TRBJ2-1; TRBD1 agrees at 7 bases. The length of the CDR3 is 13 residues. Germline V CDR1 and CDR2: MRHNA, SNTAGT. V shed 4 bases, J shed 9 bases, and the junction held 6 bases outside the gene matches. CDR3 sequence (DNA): TGTGCCAGCAGTGGGGAAGGGGGCAGTGAGCAGTTCTTC. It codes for CASSGEGGSEQFF.

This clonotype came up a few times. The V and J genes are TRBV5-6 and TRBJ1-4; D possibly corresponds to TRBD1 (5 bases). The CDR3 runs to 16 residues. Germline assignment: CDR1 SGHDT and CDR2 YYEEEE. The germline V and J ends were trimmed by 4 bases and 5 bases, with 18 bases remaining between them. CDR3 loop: CASSTAVRRGNEKLFF. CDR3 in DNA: TGTGCCAGCAGCACCGCAGTCCGACGGGGGAATGAAAAACTGTTTTTT.

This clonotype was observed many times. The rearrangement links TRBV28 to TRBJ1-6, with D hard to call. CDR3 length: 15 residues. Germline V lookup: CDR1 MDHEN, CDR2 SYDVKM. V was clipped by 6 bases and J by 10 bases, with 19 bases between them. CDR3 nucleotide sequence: TGTGCCAGCAGCCTCGGGTTCCCGGACCGATCACCCCTCCACTTT. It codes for CASSLGFPDRSPLHF.